Below, 20 T cell receptor beta chains from the same sample are listed, as sequenced in a study of blood T cell repertoires in COVID-19. Only in-frame clones appear in the TCRdb table, and some are missing; sequencing was by immunoSEQ multiplex PCR. The table includes more than 200,000 clones, roughly 84% detected once. The sequencing sample was made of peripheral blood. These receptors all come from a middle-aged woman who had recovered from COVID-19.

The chain is built from TRBV6-5 and TRBJ1-2, with D hard to call. Trimming cost V 4 bases and J 7 bases, with 16 bases left between them. The germline V gene encodes CDR1 MNHEY and CDR2 SVGAGI. The CDR3 totals 14 residues. The CDR3 is CASSSAGAVGGYTF. DNA for the CDR3: TGTGCCAGCAGTTCCGCAGGAGCGGTGGGTGGCTACACCTTC.

V and J are TRBV29-1 and TRBJ2-7; D is possibly TRBD2 (6 bases). The length of the CDR3 is 12 residues. Per the germline V gene, CDR1 is SQVTM and CDR2 is ANQGSEA. The germline V and J ends were trimmed by 4 bases and 4 bases, with 11 bases remaining between them. CDR3 nucleotide sequence: TGCAGCGTTGTGCGGGACGGTTACGAGCAGTACTTC. Its translation is CSVVRDGYEQYF.

The chain is built from TRBV6-2 or TRBV6-3 and TRBJ2-7, with TRBD2 matching 7 bases. CDR1 and CDR2 from the germline V gene are MNHEY and SVGEGT. CDR3 length equals 18 residues. The ends lost 2 bases at V and 0 bases at J; junction bases unmatched: 13. The CDR3 bases are TGTGCCAGCAGTTACCGAGGAGCGGGGTCTGACCCCTCCTACGAGCAGTACTTC. This translates into CASSYRGAGSDPSYEQYF.

The chain couples TRBV28 to TRBJ1-1, with 8 positions matching TRBD1. This CDR3 contains 15 residues. Unmatched junction bases numbered 3, after V lost 3 bases and J lost 0 bases. In germline, CDR1 is MDHEN, CDR2 SYDVKM. The CDR3, as DNA: TGTGCCAGCAGTTTGCCGACAGGGGTGAACACTGAAGCTTTCTTT. Translating it yields CASSLPTGVNTEAFF.

The rearrangement uses TRBV4-3 and TRBJ2-7, with D tentatively TRBD2 (5 bases). Trimming cost V 1 base and J 0 bases, with 10 bases left between them. Germline V gene data show CDR1 as LGHNA and CDR2 as YSLEER. This CDR3 has 15 residues. In DNA form, the CDR3 reads TGCGCCAGCAGCCAAGGAATTAGCGCCTCCTACGAGCAGTACTTC. Protein sequence: CASSQGISASYEQYF.

The rearrangement uses TRBV6-1 and TRBJ2-5; D is possibly TRBD2 (6 bases). The CDR3 is 16 amino acids. Germline loops: CDR1 MNHNS, CDR2 SASEGT. V shed 1 base and J shed 5 bases, with 17 bases lying between them. The CDR3 DNA reads as TGTGCCAGCAGTGAAGGTTGGGGCCGGGGGTCGGAGACCCAGTACTTC. Translated, it gives CASSEGWGRGSETQYF.

This clone was counted once. The rearrangement uses TRBV6-5 and TRBJ1-5; D call uncertain. V gave up 0 bases and J gave up 7 bases, with 10 bases separating them. The CDR3 sequence is 14 residues long. Germline V CDR1 and CDR2: MNHEY, SVGAGI. The CDR3 DNA is TGTGCCAGCAGTTACTCGAGTGGGCACCAGCCCCAGCATTTT. Encoded protein: CASSYSSGHQPQHF.

This clone was found a few times. V is TRBV7-8 and J is TRBJ2-2; TRBD2 agrees at 12 bases. Germline V gives CDR1 SGHVS, CDR2 FQNEAQ. Germline trimming cut 5 bases from V and 10 bases from J; bases unmatched to any gene: 17. This CDR3 comprises 18 residues. The CDR3 here is CASSLVLAGGPFATELFF. The CDR3 DNA follows: TGTGCCAGCAGCCTGGTTCTAGCGGGGGGGCCTTTCGCGACGGAGCTGTTTTTT. The full variable domain, in which reference TRBV7-8 and TRBJ2-2 provide the parts outside the CDR3, is GAGVSQSPRYKVAKRGQDVALRCDPISGHVSLFWYQQALGQGPEFLTYFQNEAQLDKSGLPSDRFFAERPEGSVSTLKIQRTQQEDSAVYLCASSLVLAGGPFATELFFGEGSRLTVL.

The chain employs TRBV9 and TRBJ2-2; no reliable D call. CDR3 size: 15 residues. Trimming pared 0 bases from V and 2 bases from J, leaving 8 bases between. Germline V gives CDR1 SGDLS, CDR2 YYNGEE. The DNA for the CDR3 is TGTGCCAGCAGCGTAGATTCCAGAAACACCGGGGAGCTGTTTTTT. Translation: CASSVDSRNTGELFF. Based on the CDR3 plus reference TRBV9 and TRBJ2-2, the full variable domain is DSGVTQTPKHLITATGQRVTLRCSPRSGDLSVYWYQQSLDQGLQFLIQYYNGEERAKGNILERFSAQQFPDLHSELNLSSLELGDSALYFCASSVDSRNTGELFFGEGSRLTVL.

This clone appeared once. The V and J genes are TRBV25-1 and TRBJ2-5; D unresolved. Germline lookup yields CDR1 MGHDK and CDR2 SYGVNS. The V and J ends lost 1 base and 1 base respectively, with 7 bases between them. The CDR3 is 14 amino acids. Here the CDR3 reads CASSESVVQETQYF. In DNA form, the CDR3 reads TGTGCCAGCAGTGAATCGGTGGTCCAAGAGACCCAGTACTTC.

This clone was recorded once. This chain connects TRBV19 to TRBJ1-5, with TRBD1 matching over 9 bases. J was trimmed by 0 bases and V by 5 bases; bases with no gene match: 5. Germline V gene lookup returns CDR1 LNHDA and CDR2 SQIVND (reference sequence). The CDR3 contains 16 residues. CDR3 nucleotide sequence: TGTGCCAGTAGTCCGGGACAGGGTTATAGCAATCAGCCCCAGCATTTT. Its translation: CASSPGQGYSNQPQHF.

V and J are TRBV4-2 and TRBJ2-3; 13 bases agree with TRBD2. V lost 4 bases, J lost 6 bases, and 1 base stayed unmatched. Germline V gene data show CDR1 as LGHNA and CDR2 as YNFKEQ. The CDR3 consists of 14 residues. This CDR3 is CASSRTSGGDTQYF. CDR3 in DNA: TGTGCCAGCAGCCGGACTAGCGGGGGTGATACGCAGTATTTT.

CDR3: CASSLTGTGANVLTF. CDR3 in DNA: TGTGCCAGCAGTTTGACAGGGACTGGGGCCAACGTCCTGACTTTC. The V call is TRBV27, the J call TRBJ2-6; 7 nucleotides match TRBD1. After removal of 3 bases from V and 2 bases from J, the junction contained 1 base not matched to a gene. The CDR3 runs 15 residues. Per germline, CDR1 MNHEY and CDR2 SMNVEV (reference sequence). Using reference TRBV27 and TRBJ2-6 for the parts outside the CDR3, the full variable domain is EAQVTQNPRYLITVTGKKLTVTCSQNMNHEYMSWYRQDPGLGLRQIYYSMNVEVTDKGDVPEGYKVSRKEKRNFPLILESPSPNQTSLYFCASSLTGTGANVLTFGAGSRLTVL.

J is TRBJ1-5 and V is TRBV5-1, with D perhaps TRBD1 (5 bases). The V gene lost 4 bases and the J gene lost 6 bases, with 11 bases spanning the gap. Germline CDR1 and CDR2: SGHRS and YFSETQ. This CDR3 has 13 residues. The CDR3: CASSASGSQPQHF. The DNA for the CDR3 is TGCGCCAGCAGCGCCTCAGGGTCTCAGCCCCAGCATTTT.

The rearrangement joins TRBV5-1 to TRBJ2-5; 14 bases are a match to TRBD2. CDR1 and CDR2 from the germline V gene are SGHRS and YFSETQ. With 5 bases clipped from V and 4 bases from J, the junction kept 4 bases outside the gene matches. CDR3 length: 15 amino acids. The CDR3 sequence: CASRPGLAGGETQYF. CDR3 in DNA: TGCGCCAGCAGGCCCGGACTAGCGGGGGGAGAGACCCAGTACTTC.

This clone was detected only once. The rearrangement links TRBV5-1 to TRBJ2-1; 9 nucleotides agree with TRBD1. CDR3 length equals 15 residues. V shed 7 bases, J shed 9 bases, and the junction held 14 bases outside the gene matches. Per the germline V gene, CDR1 is SGHRS and CDR2 is YFSETQ. The DNA of the CDR3 is TGCGCCAGCGAAACCGGGACAGGGCTCGGGGGTGAGCAGTTCTTC. Translating it yields CASETGTGLGGEQFF.

The chain has TRBV3-1 (or the pseudogene TRBV3-2) and TRBJ1-2, with a possible D match to TRBD1 (5 bases). Trimming removed 1 base from V and 4 bases from J, with 13 bases in between. The CDR3 covers 15 residues. Germline CDR1 and CDR2: LGHDT and YNNKEL (reference sequence). DNA for the CDR3: TGTGCCAGCAGCCAAGCCTGGGGCCGTCGCTATGGCTACACCTTC. Translation gives CASSQAWGRRYGYTF.

This chain links TRBV18 with TRBJ2-7; TRBD1 matches 9 bases. CDR3 size: 16 residues. Trimming removed 5 bases from V and 0 bases from J; junction bases left unmatched: 8. The germline gives CDR1 KGHSH, CDR2 LQKENI. CDR3 bases: TGTGCCAGCTCAGCCTCCGGGACAGGGAGCTCCTACGAGCAGTACTTC. This gives the protein CASSASGTGSSYEQYF. Full variable domain (outside the CDR3, taken from reference TRBV18 and TRBJ2-7): NAGVMQNPRHLVRRRGQEARLRCSPMKGHSHVYWYRQLPEEGLKFMVYLQKENIIDESGMPKERFSAEFPKEGPSILRIQQVVRGDSAAYFCASSASGTGSSYEQYFGPGTRLTVT.

J is TRBJ2-1 and V is TRBV15; 16 bases fit TRBD2. Per the germline V gene, CDR1 is LNHNV and CDR2 is YYDKDF (reference sequence). This CDR3 contains 17 residues. J was trimmed by 6 bases and V by 5 bases; bases with no gene match: 7. The CDR3 bases are TGTGCCACCAGCTTCGGGACTAGCGGGGGGGTTGGCAATGAGCAGTTCTTC. It codes for CATSFGTSGGVGNEQFF.

This clone was seen only once. The chain couples TRBV7-9 to TRBJ1-6; 10 bases are a match to TRBD1. The CDR3 contains 14 residues. Germline assignment: CDR1 SEHNR and CDR2 FQNEAQ (reference sequence). V dropped 8 bases and J dropped 10; count of bases not matched to a gene: 8. The CDR3 spells CASVGTGVGSPLHF. CDR3 sequence (DNA): TGTGCCAGCGTGGGGACAGGGGTTGGCTCACCCCTCCACTTT. The variable domain in full, completed from reference TRBV7-9 and TRBJ1-6, reads DTGVSQNPRHKITKRGQNVTFRCDPISEHNRLYWYRQTLGQGPEFLTYFQNEAQLEKSRLLSDRFSAERPKGSFSTLEIQRTEQGDSAMYLCASVGTGVGSPLHFGNGTRLTVT.